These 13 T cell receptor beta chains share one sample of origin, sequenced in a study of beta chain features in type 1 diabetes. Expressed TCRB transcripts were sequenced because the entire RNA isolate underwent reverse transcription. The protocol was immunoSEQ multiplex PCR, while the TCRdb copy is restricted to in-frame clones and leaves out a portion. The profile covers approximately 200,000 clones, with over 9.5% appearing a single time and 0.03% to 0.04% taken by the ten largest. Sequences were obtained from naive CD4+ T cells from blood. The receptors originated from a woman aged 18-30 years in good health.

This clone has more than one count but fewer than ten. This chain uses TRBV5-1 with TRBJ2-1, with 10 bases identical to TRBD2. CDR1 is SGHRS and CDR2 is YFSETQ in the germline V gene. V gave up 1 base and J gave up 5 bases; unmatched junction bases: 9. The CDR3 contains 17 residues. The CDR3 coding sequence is TGCGCCAGCAGCTTGCCCCTTCAAGCGGGGGGGAACAATGAGCAGTTCTTC. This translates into CASSLPLQAGGNNEQFF.

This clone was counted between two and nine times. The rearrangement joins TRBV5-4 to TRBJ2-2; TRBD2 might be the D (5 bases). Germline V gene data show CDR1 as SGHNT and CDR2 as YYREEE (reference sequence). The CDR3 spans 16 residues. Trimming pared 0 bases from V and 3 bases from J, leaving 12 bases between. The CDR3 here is CASSLAGNRDTGELFF. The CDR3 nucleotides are TGTGCCAGCAGCTTGGCCGGGAATAGGGACACCGGGGAGCTGTTTTTT.

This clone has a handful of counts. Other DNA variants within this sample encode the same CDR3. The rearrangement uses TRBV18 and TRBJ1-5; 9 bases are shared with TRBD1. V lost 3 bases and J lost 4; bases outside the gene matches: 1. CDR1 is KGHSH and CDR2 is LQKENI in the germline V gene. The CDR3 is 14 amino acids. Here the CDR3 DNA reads TGTGCCAGCTCACCCGGACAGGGGAATCAGCCCCAGCATTTT. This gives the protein CASSPGQGNQPQHF.

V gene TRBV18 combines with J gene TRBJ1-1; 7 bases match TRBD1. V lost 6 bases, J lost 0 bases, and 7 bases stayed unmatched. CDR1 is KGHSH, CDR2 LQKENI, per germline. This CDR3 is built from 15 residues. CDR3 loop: CASSPGQVLNTEAFF. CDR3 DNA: TGTGCCAGCTCCCCAGGACAGGTTTTGAACACTGAAGCTTTCTTT.

CDR3 loop: CASSAQQGPNTGELFF. The CDR3 DNA follows: TGTGCCAGCAGCGCTCAACAGGGTCCGAACACCGGGGAGCTGTTTTTT. The chain uses TRBV9 and TRBJ2-2, with D maybe TRBD1 (6 bases). Per germline, CDR1 SGDLS and CDR2 YYNGEE. Deletions cut 3 bases from V and 0 bases from J, with 12 bases between. CDR3 length: 16 amino acids.

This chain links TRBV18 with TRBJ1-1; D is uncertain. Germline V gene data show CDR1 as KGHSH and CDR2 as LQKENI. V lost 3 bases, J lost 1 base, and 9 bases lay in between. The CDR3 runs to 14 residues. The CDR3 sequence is CASSPVAENTEAFF. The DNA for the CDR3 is TGTGCCAGCTCACCTGTCGCAGAGAACACTGAAGCTTTCTTT.

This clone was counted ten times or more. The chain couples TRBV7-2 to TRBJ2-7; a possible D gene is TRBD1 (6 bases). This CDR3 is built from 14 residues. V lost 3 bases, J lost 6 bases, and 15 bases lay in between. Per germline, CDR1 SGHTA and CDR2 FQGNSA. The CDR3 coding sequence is TGTGCCAGCAGCTTGAGGCCTGGGGGCCTCGAGCAGTACTTC. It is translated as CASSLRPGGLEQYF.

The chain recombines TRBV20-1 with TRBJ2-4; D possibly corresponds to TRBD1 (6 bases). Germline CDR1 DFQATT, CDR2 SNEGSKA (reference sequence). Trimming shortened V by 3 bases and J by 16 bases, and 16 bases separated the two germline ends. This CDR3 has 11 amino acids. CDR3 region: CSASAGARSYF. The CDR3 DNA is TGCAGTGCTAGTGCAGGGGCAAGGTCCTACTTC.

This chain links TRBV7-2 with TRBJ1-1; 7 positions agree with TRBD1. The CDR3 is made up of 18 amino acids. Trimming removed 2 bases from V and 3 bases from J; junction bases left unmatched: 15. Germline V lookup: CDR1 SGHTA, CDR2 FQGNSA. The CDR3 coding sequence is TGTGCCAGCAGCTTATCCCTCTTCGGGACAGCTTCTGACACTGAAGCTTTCTTT. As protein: CASSLSLFGTASDTEAFF.

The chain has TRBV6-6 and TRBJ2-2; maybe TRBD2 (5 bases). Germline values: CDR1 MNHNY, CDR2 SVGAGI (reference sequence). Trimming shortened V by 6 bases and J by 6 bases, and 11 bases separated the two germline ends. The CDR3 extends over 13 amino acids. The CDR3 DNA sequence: TGTGCCAGCAGGCCGCAAGCGGCCGGGGAGCTGTTTTTT. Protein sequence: CASRPQAAGELFF.

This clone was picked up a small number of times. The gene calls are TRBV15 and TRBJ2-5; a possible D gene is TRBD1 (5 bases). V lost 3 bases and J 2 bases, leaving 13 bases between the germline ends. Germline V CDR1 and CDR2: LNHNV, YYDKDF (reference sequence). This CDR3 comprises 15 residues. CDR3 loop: CATSSFSGPQETQYF. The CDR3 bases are TGTGCCACCAGCAGTTTCTCAGGGCCTCAAGAGACCCAGTACTTC.

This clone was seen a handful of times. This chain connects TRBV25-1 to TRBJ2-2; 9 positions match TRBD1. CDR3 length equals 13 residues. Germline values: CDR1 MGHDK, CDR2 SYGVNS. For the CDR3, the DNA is TGTGGGGCCGGGACAGGGATCACCGGGGAGCTGTTTTTT. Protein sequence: CGAGTGITGELFF.

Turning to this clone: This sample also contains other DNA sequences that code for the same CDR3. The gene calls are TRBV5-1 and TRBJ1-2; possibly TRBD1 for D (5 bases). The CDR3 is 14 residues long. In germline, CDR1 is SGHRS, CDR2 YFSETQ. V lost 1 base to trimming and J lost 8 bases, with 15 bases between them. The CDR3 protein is CASSLTGPPDGYTF. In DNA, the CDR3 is TGCGCCAGCAGCTTGACAGGCCCTCCGGACGGCTACACCTTC.